The 3 T cell receptor beta chains below all came from one sample that was sequenced in a study of T cell repertoires in cytomegalovirus infection. TCRdb ran MiXCR on the reads and lists one entry per CDR3 protein. The data show approximately 140,000 distinct CDR3 sequences, 7.5% to 9% seen once. Sequencing was performed on PBMCs. The receptor source for this set is a human donor in good health (CMV status not recorded). Some clones in this sample may be carry-over from other donors' samples.

This clonotype occurred many times. V gene TRBV11-2 combines with J gene TRBJ1-2, with D hard to call. V lost 5 bases and J 4 bases, leaving 5 bases between the germline ends. The length of the CDR3 is 11 residues. Looked up from germline, CDR1 is SGHAT and CDR2 is FQNNGV. CDR3 bases: TGTGCCAGCAGCACCCCCTATGGCTACACCTTC. This sequence encodes CASSTPYGYTF.

The chain couples TRBV20-1 to TRBJ1-5; a possible D gene is TRBD1 (6 bases). Trimming took 5 bases from V and 4 from J, leaving 12 bases between them. Germline CDR1 DFQATT, CDR2 SNEGSKA (reference sequence). CDR3 size: 13 residues. The DNA of the CDR3 is TGCAGTGCTTCGACAGACAGGAATCAGCCCCAGCATTTT. This codes for CSASTDRNQPQHF.

The chain combines TRBV7-2 with TRBJ2-2; D ambiguous. The CDR3 runs to 15 residues. Trimming pared 5 bases from V and 6 bases from J, leaving 16 bases between. The germline V gene encodes CDR1 SGHTA and CDR2 FQGNSA. The CDR3 DNA follows: TGTGCCAGCAGCCCCGTAGGGCCTAGGGCCGGGGAGCTGTTTTTT. Translated: CASSPVGPRAGELFF.